This T cell receptor (beta chain) was profiled in a study of T cells in localized non-small cell lung cancer. CDR1 and CDR2 (germline): SGHRS, YFSETQ. The CDR3 loop spans 14 amino acids. V was shortened by 4 bases and J by 8 bases, with 13 bases between the two germline ends. Here immunoSEQ multiplex PCR was the method, and the copy in TCRdb shows in-frame clones only, minus some. The sample has tens of thousands of clones; 65% to 90% are singletons. The sequence came from a man aged 35 to 69 with stage II lung adenocarcinoma. The rearrangement links TRBV5-1 to TRBJ1-6; TRBD1 is a possible D gene (6 bases). The starting material was PBMCs, obtained before any cancer treatment. The CDR3 DNA reads TGCGCCAGCAGCCCCCGACAGGATCATTCACCCCTCCACTTT. This encodes CASSPRQDHSPLHF.